A selection of T cell receptor beta chains follows, all from one sample in a study of T cells expressing NK-cell markers. Following a re-call of the 5' RACE reads, TCRdb has one entry per CDR3 protein and lacks DNA. The sample has 200,000 to 300,000 distinct CDR3 sequences. Sequencing was done on a sample of blood T cells: a sorted CD56 or NKG2C T cell subset, CD4+ or CD8+ T cells, or bulk PBMC T cells (not recorded which). The source of these receptors is a young man in good health. The CDR3 runs from the conserved cysteine through the conserved F or W. Fields, in order: J gene, V gene, CDR3 protein.

>TRBJ2-3|TRBV11-2
CASSPGLAGRSDTQYF
>TRBJ2-1|TRBV20-1
CSARPGRVNEQFF
>TRBJ2-3|TRBV19
CASGGVNTDTQYF
>TRBJ2-5|TRBV12-3/TRBV12-4
CASSLLAQETQYF
>TRBJ2-7|TRBV7-3
CASSIQLGEQYF
>TRBJ1-6|TRBV20-1
CSASAGSSISPLHF
>TRBJ2-1|TRBV7-3
CASSFQGDNEQFF
>TRBJ2-3|TRBV20-1
CSASQPIAGPTTDTQYF
>TRBJ1-5|TRBV5-1
CASSHDGRNQPQHF
>TRBJ2-7|TRBV30
CAWELDPRGEQYF
>TRBJ2-2|TRBV24-1
CATSDSPPGELFF
>TRBJ2-1|TRBV12-3/TRBV12-4
CASSLGTGIPYEQFF
>TRBJ2-1|TRBV5-5
CASSLAQTGTQFF
>TRBJ1-5|TRBV29-1
CSVLWGAGQPQHF
>TRBJ1-1|TRBV10-3
CAISESSLTNTEAFF
>TRBJ2-2|TRBV12-3/TRBV12-4
CASSLNDVTGELFF